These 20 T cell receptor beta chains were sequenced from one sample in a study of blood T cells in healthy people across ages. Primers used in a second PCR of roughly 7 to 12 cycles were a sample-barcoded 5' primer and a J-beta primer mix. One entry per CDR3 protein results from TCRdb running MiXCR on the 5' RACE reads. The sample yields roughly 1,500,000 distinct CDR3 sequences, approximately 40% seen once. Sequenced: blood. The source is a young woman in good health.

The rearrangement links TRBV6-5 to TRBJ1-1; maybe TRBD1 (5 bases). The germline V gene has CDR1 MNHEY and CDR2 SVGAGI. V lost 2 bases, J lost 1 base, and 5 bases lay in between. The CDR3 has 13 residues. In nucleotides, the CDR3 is TGTGCCAGCAGTTACGGGACGAACACTGAAGCTTTCTTT. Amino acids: CASSYGTNTEAFF.

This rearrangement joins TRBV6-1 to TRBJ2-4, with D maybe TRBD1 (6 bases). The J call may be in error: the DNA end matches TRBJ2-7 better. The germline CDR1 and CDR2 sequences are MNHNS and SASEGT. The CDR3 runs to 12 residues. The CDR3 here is CASPGQSYEQYF. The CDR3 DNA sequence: TGTGCCAGCCCTGGACAGTCCTACGAGCAGTACTTC.

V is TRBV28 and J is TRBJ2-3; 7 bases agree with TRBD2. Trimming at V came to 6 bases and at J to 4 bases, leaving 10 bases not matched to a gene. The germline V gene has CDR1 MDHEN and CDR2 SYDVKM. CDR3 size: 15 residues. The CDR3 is CASRLPGLTADTQYF. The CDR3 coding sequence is TGTGCCAGCAGGCTACCGGGACTAACGGCAGATACGCAGTATTTT.

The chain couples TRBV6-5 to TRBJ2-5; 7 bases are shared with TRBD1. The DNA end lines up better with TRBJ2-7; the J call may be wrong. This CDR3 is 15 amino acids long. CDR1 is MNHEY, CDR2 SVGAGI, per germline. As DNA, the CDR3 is TGTGCCAGCAGTCGACCGGGACAGCCTGGGGACGAGCAGTACTTC. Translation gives CASSRPGQPGDEQYF.

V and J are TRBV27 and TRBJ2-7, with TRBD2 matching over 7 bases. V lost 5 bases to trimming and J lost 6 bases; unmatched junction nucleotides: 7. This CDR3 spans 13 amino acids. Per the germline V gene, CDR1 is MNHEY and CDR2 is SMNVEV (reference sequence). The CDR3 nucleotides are TGTGCCAGCAGTCCTGGGTGGGGGGGCGAGCAGTACTTC. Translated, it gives CASSPGWGGEQYF.

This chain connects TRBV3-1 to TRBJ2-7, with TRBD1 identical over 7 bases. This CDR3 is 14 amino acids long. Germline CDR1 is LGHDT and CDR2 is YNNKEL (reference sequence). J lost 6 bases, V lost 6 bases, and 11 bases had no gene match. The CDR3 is CASSPWDSSPEQYF. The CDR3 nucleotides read TGTGCCAGCAGTCCCTGGGACAGCTCCCCCGAGCAGTACTTC.

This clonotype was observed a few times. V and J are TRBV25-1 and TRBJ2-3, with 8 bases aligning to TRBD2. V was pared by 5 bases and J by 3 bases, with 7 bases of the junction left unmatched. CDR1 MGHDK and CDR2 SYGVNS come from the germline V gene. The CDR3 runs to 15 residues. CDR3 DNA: TGTGCCAGCAGTCGCGGGGGGCGCATGACAGATACGCAGTATTTT. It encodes CASSRGGRMTDTQYF.

CDR3 bases: TGTGCCAGCAGCCAAAGCGAGTGGGGCTACGAGCAGTACTTC. Residues: CASSQSEWGYEQYF. The V call is TRBV3-1, the J call TRBJ2-7; D gene unclear. CDR3 size: 14 residues. Germline V CDR1 and CDR2: LGHDT, YNNKEL (reference sequence). Trimming stripped 2 bases from V and 3 bases from J, with 11 bases between.

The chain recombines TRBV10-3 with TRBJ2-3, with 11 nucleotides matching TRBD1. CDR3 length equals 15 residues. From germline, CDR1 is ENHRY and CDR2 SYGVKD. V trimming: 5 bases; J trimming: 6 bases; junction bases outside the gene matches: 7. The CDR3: CAISPGTGGEDTQYF. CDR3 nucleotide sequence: TGTGCCATCAGTCCCGGGACAGGGGGAGAGGATACGCAGTATTTT.

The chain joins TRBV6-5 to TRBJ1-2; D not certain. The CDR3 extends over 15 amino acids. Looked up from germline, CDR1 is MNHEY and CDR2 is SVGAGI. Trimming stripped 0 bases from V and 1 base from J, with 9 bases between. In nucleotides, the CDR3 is TGTGCCAGCAGTTACTCACCTCAGAATAACTATGGCTACACCTTC. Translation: CASSYSPQNNYGYTF.

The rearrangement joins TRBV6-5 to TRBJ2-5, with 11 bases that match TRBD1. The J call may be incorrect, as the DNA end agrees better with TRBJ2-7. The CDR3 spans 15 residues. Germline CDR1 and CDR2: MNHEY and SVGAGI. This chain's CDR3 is CASRDRGHIPYEQYF. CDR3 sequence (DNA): TGTGCCAGCAGGGACAGGGGGCACATCCCGTACGAGCAGTACTTC.

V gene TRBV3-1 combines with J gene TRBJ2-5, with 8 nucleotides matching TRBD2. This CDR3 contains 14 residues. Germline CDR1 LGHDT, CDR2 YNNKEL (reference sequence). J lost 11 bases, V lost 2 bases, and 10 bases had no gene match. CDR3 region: CASSQRGGYNEQYF. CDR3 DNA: TGTGCCAGCAGCCAACGCGGGGGGTACAATGAGCAGTACTTC.

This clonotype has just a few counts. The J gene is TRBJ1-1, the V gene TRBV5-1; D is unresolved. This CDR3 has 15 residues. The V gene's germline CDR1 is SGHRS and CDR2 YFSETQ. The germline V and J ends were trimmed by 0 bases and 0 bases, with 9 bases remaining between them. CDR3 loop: CASSLGSDVNTEAFF. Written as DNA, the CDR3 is TGCGCCAGCAGCTTGGGCTCGGATGTGAACACTGAAGCTTTCTTT.

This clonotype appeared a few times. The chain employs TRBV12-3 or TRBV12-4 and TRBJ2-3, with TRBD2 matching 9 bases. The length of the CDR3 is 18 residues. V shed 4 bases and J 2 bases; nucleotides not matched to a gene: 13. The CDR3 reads CASSSPRSGGDVTDTQYF. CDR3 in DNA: TGTGCCAGCAGTTCCCCCCGTAGCGGGGGAGACGTCACAGATACGCAGTATTTT.

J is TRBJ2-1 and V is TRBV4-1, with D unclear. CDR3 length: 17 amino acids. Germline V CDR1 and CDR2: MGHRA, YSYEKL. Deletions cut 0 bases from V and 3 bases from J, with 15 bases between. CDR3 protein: CASSQDPDSSRYNEQFF. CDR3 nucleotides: TGCGCCAGCAGCCAAGATCCCGACTCATCGCGCTACAATGAGCAGTTCTTC.

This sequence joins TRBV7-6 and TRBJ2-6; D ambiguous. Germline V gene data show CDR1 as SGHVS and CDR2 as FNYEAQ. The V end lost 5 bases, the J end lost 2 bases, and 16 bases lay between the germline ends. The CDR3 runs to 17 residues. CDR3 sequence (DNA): TGTGCCAGCAGCCGCACCTCAAACAGAGCTGGGGCCAACGTCCTGACTTTC. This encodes CASSRTSNRAGANVLTF.

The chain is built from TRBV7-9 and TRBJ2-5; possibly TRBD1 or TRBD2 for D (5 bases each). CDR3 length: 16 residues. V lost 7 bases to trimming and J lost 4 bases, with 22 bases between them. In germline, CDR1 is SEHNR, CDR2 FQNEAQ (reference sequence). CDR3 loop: CASKLTRGSFVETQYF. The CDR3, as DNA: TGTGCCAGCAAATTGACCCGGGGCAGTTTCGTAGAGACCCAGTACTTC.

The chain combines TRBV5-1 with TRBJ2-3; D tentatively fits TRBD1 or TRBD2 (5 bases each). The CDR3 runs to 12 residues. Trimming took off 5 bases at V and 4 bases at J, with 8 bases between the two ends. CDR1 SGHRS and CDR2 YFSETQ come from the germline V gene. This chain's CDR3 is CASRVGPDTQYF. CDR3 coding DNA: TGCGCCAGCAGAGTGGGACCAGATACGCAGTATTTT.

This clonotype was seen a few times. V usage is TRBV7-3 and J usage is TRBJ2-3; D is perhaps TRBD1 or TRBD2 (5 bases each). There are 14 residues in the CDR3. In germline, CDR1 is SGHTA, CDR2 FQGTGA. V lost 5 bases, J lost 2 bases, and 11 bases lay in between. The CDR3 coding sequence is TGTGCCAGCAGCCCGACAGACTACACAGATACGCAGTATTTT. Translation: CASSPTDYTDTQYF.

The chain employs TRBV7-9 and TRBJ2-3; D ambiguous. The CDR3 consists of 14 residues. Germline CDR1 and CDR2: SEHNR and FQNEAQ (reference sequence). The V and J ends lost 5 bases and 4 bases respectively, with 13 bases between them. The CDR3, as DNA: TGTGCCAGCAGCCTAGGCCCTACCGCAGATACGCAGTATTTT. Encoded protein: CASSLGPTADTQYF.